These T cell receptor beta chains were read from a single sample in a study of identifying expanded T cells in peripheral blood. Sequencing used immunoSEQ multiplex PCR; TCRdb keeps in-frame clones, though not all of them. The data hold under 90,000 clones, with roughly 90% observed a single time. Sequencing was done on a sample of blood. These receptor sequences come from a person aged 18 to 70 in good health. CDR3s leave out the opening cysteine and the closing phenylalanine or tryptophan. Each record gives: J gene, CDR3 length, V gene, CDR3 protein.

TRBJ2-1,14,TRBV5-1,ASSFPSGQNHNEQF
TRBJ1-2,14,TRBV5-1,ASSIEGWGVNYGYT
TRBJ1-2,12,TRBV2,ASSEDLTVYGYT
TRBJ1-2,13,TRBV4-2,ASSLGSTDNYGYT
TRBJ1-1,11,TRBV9,ASSVVRNTEAF
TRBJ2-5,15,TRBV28,ASLNMGLAGEGETQY
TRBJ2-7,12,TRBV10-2,ASGMAPNTYEQY
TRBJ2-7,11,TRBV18,ASSQLGSYEQY
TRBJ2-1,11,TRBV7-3,ASSLKAGAQQF
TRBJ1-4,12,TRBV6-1,ASSEGRVREKLF
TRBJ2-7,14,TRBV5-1,ASSPTGQVSSYEQY
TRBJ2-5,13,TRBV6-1,ASSEVESFDETQY
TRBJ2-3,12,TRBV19,ASRTGTGRDTQY
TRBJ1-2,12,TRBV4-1,ASSQPKANYGYT
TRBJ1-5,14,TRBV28,ASSLYPGVVNQPQH
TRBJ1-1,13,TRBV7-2,ASRAAGRGDTEAF
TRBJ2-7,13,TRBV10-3,AISDRTGGLGEQY
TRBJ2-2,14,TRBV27,ASSSLRGARGGELF
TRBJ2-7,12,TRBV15,ATSRDRGPQGQY
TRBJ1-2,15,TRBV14,ASSQGSTGGLNYGYT
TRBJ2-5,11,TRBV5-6,ASSPSSRETQY
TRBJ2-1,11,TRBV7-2,ASSPRAINEQF
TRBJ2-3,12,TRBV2,ASHLTLAQGTQY
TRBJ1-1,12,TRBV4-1,ASSQESGWSEAF
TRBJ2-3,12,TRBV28,ASSETSNTDTQY
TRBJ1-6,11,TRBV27,ASSFGGNSPLH
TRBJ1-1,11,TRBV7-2,ASSLDRVAEAF